Presented here are 3 T cell receptor beta chains from one specimen sequenced in a study of identical twins' blood T cells. TCRdb recomputed calls from the 5' RACE reads with MiXCR, one row per CDR3 protein. The sample shows 300,000 to 450,000 distinct CDR3 sequences, roughly 27% of them seen only once. The sample consisted of PBMCs. The receptors were sampled from a woman aged 18 to 55 in good health.

In its sample, this clonotype was seen a few times. V and J are TRBV2 and TRBJ1-1; D ambiguous. The CDR3 covers 12 residues. Germline V gene lookup returns CDR1 SNHLY and CDR2 FYNNEI. The germline V and J ends were trimmed by 1 base and 7 bases, with 7 bases remaining between them. The CDR3 loop is CASSEGYLEAFF. The CDR3 nucleotides are TGTGCCAGCAGTGAAGGCTACCTTGAAGCTTTCTTT.

This clonotype showed up just once. The V gene is TRBV7-9, the J gene TRBJ1-1; D remains unclear. The germline gives CDR1 SEHNR, CDR2 FQNEAQ (reference sequence). The CDR3 loop spans 14 amino acids. V was pared by 5 bases and J by 5 bases, with 15 bases between. The DNA for the CDR3 is TGTGCCAGCAGCCCACGGCAGGCGACAACTGAAGCTTTCTTT. Amino acid sequence: CASSPRQATTEAFF. The full variable domain, in which reference TRBV7-9 and TRBJ1-1 provide the parts outside the CDR3, is DTGVSQNPRHKITKRGQNVTFRCDPISEHNRLYWYRQTLGQGPEFLTYFQNEAQLEKSRLLSDRFSAERPKGSFSTLEIQRTEQGDSAMYLCASSPRQATTEAFFGQGTRLTVV.

The V gene is TRBV7-2, the J gene TRBJ1-6; no definite D call. Trimming cost V 6 bases and J 5 bases, with 14 bases left between them. The CDR3 contains 15 residues. Germline V gene sequence: CDR1 SGHTA, CDR2 FQGNSA. As DNA, the CDR3 is TGTGCCAGCAGGGTCGTGTACCCTAATAATTCACCCCTCCACTTT. Translated: CASRVVYPNNSPLHF. The full variable domain, completed using reference TRBV7-2 and TRBJ1-6, is GAGVSQSPSNKVTEKGKDVELRCDPISGHTALYWYRQSLGQGLEFLIYFQGNSAPDKSGLPSDRFSAERTGGSVSTLTIQRTQQEDSAVYLCASRVVYPNNSPLHFGNGTRLTVT.